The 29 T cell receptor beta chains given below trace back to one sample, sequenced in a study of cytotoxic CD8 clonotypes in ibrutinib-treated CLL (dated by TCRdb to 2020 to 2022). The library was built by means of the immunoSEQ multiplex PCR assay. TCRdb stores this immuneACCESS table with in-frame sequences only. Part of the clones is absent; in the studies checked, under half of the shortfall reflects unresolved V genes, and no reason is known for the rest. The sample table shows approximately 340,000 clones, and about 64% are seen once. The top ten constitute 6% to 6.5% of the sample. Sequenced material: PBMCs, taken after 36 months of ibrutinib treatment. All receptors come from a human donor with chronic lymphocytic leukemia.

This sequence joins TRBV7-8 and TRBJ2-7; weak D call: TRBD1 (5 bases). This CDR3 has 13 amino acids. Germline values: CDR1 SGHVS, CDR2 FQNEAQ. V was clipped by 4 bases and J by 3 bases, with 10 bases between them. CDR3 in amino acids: CASSSDRHYEQYF. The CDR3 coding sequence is TGTGCCAGCAGCTCCGACAGACACTACGAGCAGTACTTC.

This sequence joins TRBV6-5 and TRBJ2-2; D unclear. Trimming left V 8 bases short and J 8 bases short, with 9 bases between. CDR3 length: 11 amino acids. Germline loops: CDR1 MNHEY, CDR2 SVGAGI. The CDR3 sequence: CASHSGGELFF. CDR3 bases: TGTGCCAGCCACTCCGGAGGGGAGCTGTTTTTT.

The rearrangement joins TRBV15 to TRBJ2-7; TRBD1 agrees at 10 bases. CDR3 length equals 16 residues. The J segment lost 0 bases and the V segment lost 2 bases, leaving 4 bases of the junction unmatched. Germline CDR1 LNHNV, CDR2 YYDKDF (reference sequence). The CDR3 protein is CATSRHRTGGSYEQYF. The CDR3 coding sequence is TGTGCCACCAGCAGACATAGGACAGGGGGCTCCTACGAGCAGTACTTC.

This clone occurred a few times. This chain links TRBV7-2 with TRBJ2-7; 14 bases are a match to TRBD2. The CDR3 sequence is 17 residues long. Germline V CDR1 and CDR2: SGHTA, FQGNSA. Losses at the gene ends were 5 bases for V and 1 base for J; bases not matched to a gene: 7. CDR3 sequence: CASSQTSGGAKSYEQYF. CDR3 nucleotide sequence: TGTGCCAGCAGCCAGACTAGCGGGGGGGCGAAATCCTACGAGCAGTACTTC.

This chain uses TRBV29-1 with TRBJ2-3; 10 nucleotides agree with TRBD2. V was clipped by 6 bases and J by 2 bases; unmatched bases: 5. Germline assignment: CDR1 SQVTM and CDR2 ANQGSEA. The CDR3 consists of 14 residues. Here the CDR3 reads CSVVGLADTDTQYF. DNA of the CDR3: TGCAGCGTCGTTGGACTAGCGGACACAGATACGCAGTATTTT.

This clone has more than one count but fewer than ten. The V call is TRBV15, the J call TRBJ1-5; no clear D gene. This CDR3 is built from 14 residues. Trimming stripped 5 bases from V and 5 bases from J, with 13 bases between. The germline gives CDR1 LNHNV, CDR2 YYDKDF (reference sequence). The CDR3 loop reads CATSSVSFDQPQHF. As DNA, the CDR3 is TGTGCCACCAGCTCGGTTTCGTTCGATCAGCCCCAGCATTTT.

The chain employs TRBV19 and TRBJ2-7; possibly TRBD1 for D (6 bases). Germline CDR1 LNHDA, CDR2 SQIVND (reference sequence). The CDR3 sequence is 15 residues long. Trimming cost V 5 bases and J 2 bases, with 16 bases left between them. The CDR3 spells CASSSRKGDAYEQYF. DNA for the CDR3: TGTGCCAGTAGTTCAAGGAAGGGGGATGCCTACGAGCAGTACTTC.

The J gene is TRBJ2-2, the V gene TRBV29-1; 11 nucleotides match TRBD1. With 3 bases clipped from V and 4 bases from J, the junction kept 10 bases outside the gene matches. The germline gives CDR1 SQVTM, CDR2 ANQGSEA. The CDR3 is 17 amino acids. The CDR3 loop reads CSVERRDRGSATGELFF. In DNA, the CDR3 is TGCAGCGTTGAGCGCCGGGACAGGGGGTCCGCCACCGGGGAGCTGTTTTTT.

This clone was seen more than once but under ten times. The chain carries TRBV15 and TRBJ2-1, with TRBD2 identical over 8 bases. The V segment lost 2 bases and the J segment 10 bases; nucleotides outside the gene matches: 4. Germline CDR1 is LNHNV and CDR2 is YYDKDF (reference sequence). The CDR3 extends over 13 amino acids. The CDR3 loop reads CATSRLREGEQFF. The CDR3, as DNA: TGTGCCACCAGCAGATTACGGGAGGGAGAGCAGTTCTTC.

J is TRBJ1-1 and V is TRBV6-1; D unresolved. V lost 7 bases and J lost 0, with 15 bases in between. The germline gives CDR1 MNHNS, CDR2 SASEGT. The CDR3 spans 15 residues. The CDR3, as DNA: TGTGCCAGCAAGTCATTTCTGGGGATGAACACTGAAGCTTTCTTT. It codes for CASKSFLGMNTEAFF.

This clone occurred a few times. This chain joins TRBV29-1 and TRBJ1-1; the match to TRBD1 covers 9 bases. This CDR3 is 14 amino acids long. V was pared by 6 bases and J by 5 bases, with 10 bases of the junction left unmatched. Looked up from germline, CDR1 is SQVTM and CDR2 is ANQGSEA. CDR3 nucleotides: TGCAGCGTGACCCGACAGGGGGGGTGGACTGAAGCTTTCTTT. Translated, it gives CSVTRQGGWTEAFF.

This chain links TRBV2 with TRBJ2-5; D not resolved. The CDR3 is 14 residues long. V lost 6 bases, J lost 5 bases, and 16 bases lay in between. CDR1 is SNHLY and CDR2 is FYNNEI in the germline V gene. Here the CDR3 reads CASSPAQQSETQYF. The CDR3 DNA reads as TGTGCCAGCAGCCCGGCACAGCAGTCGGAGACCCAGTACTTC.

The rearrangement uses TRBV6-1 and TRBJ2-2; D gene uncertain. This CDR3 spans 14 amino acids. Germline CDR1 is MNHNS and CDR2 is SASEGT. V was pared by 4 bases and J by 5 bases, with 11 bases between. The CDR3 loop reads CASSGTGWTGELFF. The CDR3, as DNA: TGTGCCAGCAGTGGGACCGGATGGACCGGGGAGCTGTTTTTT.

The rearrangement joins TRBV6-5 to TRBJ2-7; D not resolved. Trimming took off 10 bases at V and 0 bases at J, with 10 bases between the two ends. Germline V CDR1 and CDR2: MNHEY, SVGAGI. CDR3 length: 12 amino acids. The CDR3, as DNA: TGTGCCATAGGACGGAGCTCCTACGAGCAGTACTTC. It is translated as CAIGRSSYEQYF.

CDR3 protein: CASSDRQGLWETQYF. The DNA for the CDR3 is TGTGCCAGCAGTGATAGGCAGGGGCTCTGGGAGACCCAGTACTTC. J is TRBJ2-5 and V is TRBV2, with D tentatively TRBD1 (6 bases). Germline V lookup: CDR1 SNHLY, CDR2 FYNNEI. The CDR3 totals 15 residues. V lost 3 bases to trimming and J lost 5 bases, with 16 bases between them.

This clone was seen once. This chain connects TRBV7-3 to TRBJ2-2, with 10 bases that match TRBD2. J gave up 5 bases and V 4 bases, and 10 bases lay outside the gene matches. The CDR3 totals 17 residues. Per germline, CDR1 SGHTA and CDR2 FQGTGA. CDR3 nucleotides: TGTGCCAGCAGCTCCTCTGCTAGCGGGAGCTTTACCGGGGAGCTGTTTTTT. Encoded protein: CASSSSASGSFTGELFF.

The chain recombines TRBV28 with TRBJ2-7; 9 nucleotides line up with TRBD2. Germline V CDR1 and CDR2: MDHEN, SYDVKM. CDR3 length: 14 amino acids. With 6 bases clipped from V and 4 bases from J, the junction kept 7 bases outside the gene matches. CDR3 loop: CASRAGLATYEQYF. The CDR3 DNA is TGTGCCAGCAGGGCCGGACTAGCGACTTACGAGCAGTACTTC.

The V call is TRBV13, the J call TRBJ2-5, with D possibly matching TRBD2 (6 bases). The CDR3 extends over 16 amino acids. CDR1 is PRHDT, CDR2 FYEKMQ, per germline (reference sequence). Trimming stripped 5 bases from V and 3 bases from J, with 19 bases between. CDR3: CASSLPSVGDKETQYF. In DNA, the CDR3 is TGTGCCAGCAGCCTCCCTAGCGTAGGGGATAAAGAGACCCAGTACTTC.

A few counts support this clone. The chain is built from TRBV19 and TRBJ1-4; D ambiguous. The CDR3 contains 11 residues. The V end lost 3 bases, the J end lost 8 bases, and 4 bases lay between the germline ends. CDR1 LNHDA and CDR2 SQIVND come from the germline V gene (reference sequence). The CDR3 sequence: CASSIEEKLFF. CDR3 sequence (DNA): TGTGCCAGTAGTATCGAGGAAAAACTGTTTTTT.

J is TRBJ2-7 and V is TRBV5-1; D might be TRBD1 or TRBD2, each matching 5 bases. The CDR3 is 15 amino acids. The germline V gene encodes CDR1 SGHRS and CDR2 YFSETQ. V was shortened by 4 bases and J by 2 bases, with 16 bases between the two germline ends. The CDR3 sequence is CASSLREGSPYEQYF. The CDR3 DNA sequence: TGCGCCAGCAGCCTCCGAGAGGGGAGTCCCTACGAGCAGTACTTC. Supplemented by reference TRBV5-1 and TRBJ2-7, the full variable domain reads KAGVTQTPRYLIKTRGQQVTLSCSPISGHRSVSWYQQTPGQGLQFLFEYFSETQRNKGNFPGRFSGRQFSNSRSEMNVSTLELGDSALYLCASSLREGSPYEQYFGPGTRLTVT.

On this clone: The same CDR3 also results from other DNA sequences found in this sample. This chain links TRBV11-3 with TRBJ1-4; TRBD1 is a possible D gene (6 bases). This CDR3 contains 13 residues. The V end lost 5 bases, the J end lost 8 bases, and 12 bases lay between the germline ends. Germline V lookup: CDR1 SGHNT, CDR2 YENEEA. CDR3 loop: CASSHRVGEKLFF. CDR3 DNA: TGTGCCAGCAGCCACAGGGTAGGAGAAAAACTGTTTTTT.

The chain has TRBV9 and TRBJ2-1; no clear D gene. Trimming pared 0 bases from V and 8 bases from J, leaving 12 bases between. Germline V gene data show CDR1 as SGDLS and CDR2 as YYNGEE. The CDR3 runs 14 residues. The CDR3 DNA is TGTGCCAGCAGCGTAGGAGAGGCGGTATATGAGCAGTTCTTC. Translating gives CASSVGEAVYEQFF. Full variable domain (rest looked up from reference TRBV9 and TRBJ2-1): DSGVTQTPKHLITATGQRVTLRCSPRSGDLSVYWYQQSLDQGLQFLIQYYNGEERAKGNILERFSAQQFPDLHSELNLSSLELGDSALYFCASSVGEAVYEQFFGPGTRLTVL.

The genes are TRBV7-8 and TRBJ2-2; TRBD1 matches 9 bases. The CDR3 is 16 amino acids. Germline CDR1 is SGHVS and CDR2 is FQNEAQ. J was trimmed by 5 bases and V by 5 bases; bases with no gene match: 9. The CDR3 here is CASSPPGTGYTGELFF. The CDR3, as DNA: TGTGCCAGCAGCCCTCCCGGGACAGGGTATACCGGGGAGCTGTTTTTT. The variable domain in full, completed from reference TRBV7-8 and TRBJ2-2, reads GAGVSQSPRYKVAKRGQDVALRCDPISGHVSLFWYQQALGQGPEFLTYFQNEAQLDKSGLPSDRFFAERPEGSVSTLKIQRTQQEDSAVYLCASSPPGTGYTGELFFGEGSRLTVL.

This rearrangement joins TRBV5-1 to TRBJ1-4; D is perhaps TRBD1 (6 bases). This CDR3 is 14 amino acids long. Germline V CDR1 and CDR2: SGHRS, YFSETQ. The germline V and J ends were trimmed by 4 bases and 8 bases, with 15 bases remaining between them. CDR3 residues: CASSVRTDKEKLFF. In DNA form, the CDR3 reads TGCGCCAGCAGCGTCCGGACAGACAAGGAAAAACTGTTTTTT.

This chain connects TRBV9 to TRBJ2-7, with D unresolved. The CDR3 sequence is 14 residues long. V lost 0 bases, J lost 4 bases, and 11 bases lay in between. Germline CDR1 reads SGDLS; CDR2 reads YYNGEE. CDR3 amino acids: CASSVDVSKYEQYF. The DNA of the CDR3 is TGTGCCAGCAGCGTAGATGTGTCTAAATACGAGCAGTACTTC.

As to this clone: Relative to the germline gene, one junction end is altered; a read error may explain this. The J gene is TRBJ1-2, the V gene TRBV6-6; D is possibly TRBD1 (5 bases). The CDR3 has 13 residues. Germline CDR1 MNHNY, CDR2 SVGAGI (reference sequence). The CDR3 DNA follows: TGTGCCAGCAGTTACCCAGGGACCGCGAACGAAATCTTC. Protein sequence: CASSYPGTANEIF.

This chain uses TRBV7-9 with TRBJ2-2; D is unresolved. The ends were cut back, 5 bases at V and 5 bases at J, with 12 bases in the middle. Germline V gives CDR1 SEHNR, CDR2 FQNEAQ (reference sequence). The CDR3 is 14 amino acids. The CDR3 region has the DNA TGTGCCAGCAGCCAGCCAAGGCAGACCGGGGAGCTGTTTTTT. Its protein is CASSQPRQTGELFF.

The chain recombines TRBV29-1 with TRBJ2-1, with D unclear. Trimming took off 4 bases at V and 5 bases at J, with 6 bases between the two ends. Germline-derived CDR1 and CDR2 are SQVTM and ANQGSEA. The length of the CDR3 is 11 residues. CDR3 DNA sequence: TGCAGCGTTGTCAGTGACAATGAGCAGTTCTTC. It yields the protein CSVVSDNEQFF.

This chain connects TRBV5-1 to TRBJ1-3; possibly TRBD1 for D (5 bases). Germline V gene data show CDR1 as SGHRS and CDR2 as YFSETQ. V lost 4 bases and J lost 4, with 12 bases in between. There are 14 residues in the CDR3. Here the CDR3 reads CASSPGVGGNTIYF. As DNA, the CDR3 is TGCGCCAGCAGCCCGGGGGTGGGCGGAAACACCATATATTTT.